A selection of T cell receptor beta chains follows, all from one sample in a study of CD4+ T cells in melanoma. Clones were sequenced by immunoSEQ multiplex PCR, and TCRdb holds only the in-frame ones, with some missing. The table records approximately 10,000 clones, roughly two thirds of them present only once. Specimen: cells from a culture (not recorded whether cultured in vitro). All receptors derive from a human donor with melanoma. Each CDR3 is given with its conserved first and last residue. Each record gives: J gene, clone size, V gene, D gene, CDR3 DNA, CDR3 protein. A D gene is named only where the DNA matches it firmly. Not every row has a clone size; where given, it reads once, few, many or a size class.

TRBJ1-3 - TRBV18 - TGTGCCAGCTCACCTCAGGGGTTTACTGGAAACACCATATATTTT CASSPQGFTGNTIYF
TRBJ1-3 once TRBV5-6 TRBD1 TGTGCCAGCAGACAGACAGGGGGTACGGGAAACACCATATATTTT CASRQTGGTGNTIYF
TRBJ1-2 - TRBV29-1 TRBD1 TGCAGCGTTGAGGAGACAGGGAGACCCTATGGCTACACCTTC CSVEETGRPYGYTF
TRBJ2-7 - TRBV6-1 - TGTGCCAGCAGCCCGTCGCTATGGGGATACGAGCAGTACTTC CASSPSLWGYEQYF
TRBJ1-5 - TRBV18 - TGTGCCAGCTCACCAGGGGGACGGTTCGACAATCAGCCCCAGCATTTT CASSPGGRFDNQPQHF
TRBJ1-2 - TRBV11-2 TRBD1 TGTGCCAGCAGCTTATCAAGGGGGCTCTATGGCTACACCTTC CASSLSRGLYGYTF
TRBJ2-1 few TRBV7-9 - TGTGCCAGCAGCTTAGCTGGTGAGCAGTTCTTC CASSLAGEQFF
TRBJ2-7 few TRBV6-5 - TGTGCCAGCAGTCTTCGAGGGGTGTCCTACGAGCAGTACTTC CASSLRGVSYEQYF
TRBJ2-7 - TRBV5-1 - TGCGCCAGCAGCTTGTTCGGGACGGTGGACGAGCAGTACTTC CASSLFGTVDEQYF
TRBJ2-3 few TRBV7-9 TRBD2 TGTGCCAGCAGCGCAACCGGGACTAGTCCCATGGGCACAGATACGCAGTATTTT CASSATGTSPMGTDTQYF
TRBJ1-1 - TRBV5-5 - TGTGCCAGCAGCGGATTAAACACTGAAGCTTTCTTT CASSGLNTEAFF
TRBJ2-3 once TRBV15 - TGTGCCACCTCCAGGTCCACAGATACGCAGTATTTT CATSRSTDTQYF
TRBJ2-7 - TRBV2 TRBD2 TGTGCCAGCAGGTCCGGACTAGCGGGGTACGAGCAGTACTTC CASRSGLAGYEQYF
TRBJ1-2 - TRBV6-5 TRBD1 TGTGCCAGCAGTGGACAGGGGGCGTTGGGTGGCTACACCTTC CASSGQGALGGYTF
TRBJ2-2 - TRBV6-1 - TGTGCCAGCAGTGAAGCACGTCTAATATTGGAGGAGCTGTTTTTT CASSEARLILEELFF
TRBJ2-7 - TRBV18 TRBD1 TGTGCCAGCTCACCCCAATACCCCGGGACAGGGGTCGAGCAGTACTTC CASSPQYPGTGVEQYF
TRBJ1-5 - TRBV4-1 TRBD1 TGCGCCAGCAGCCGAGGACAGGGCAATCAGCCCCAGCATTTT CASSRGQGNQPQHF
TRBJ2-1 - TRBV30 TRBD2 TGTGCCTGGATCCGCGGGGGGCCTCCCTACAATGAGCAGTTCTTC CAWIRGGPPYNEQFF
TRBJ1-1 medium-sized TRBV6-1 - TGTGCCAGCAGTGAGATGGCAGCCCTTGACACTGAAGCTTTCTTT CASSEMAALDTEAFF
TRBJ1-5 - TRBV19 - TGTGCCAGTAGTCTTCAATCGGGACAAACGAATCAGCCCCAGCATTTT CASSLQSGQTNQPQHF
TRBJ2-5 - TRBV7-6 TRBD1 TGTGCCAGCAGCTCCAAGGTCAGGGGGCTTGTTGAGACCCAGTACTTC CASSSKVRGLVETQYF
TRBJ1-1 - TRBV19 TRBD1 TGTGCCAGTAGTATCCAAGCAGGGGGGCGCTCTGAAGCTTTCTTT CASSIQAGGRSEAFF
TRBJ2-1 - TRBV15 TRBD1 TGTGCCACCCAGAGAACTCAGGGGGCGTTCTACAATGAGCAGTTCTTC CATQRTQGAFYNEQFF
TRBJ1-1 - TRBV7-3 - TGTGCCAGCAGCTTAATGGGGGGCGCGGGCCCCTCTGAAGCTTTCTTT CASSLMGGAGPSEAFF
TRBJ2-5 - TRBV7-2 TRBD2 TGTGCCAGCAGCTTACTGGGACTAGGGGGGGAGACCCAGTACTTC CASSLLGLGGETQYF
TRBJ1-2 - TRBV7-8 - TGTGCCAGCAGCTTAGTAGTGCGGCCGACCTCGAACTATGGCTACACCTTC CASSLVVRPTSNYGYTF
TRBJ2-7 - TRBV5-1 - TGCGCCAGCAGCTTGGTTCCGGGTCCGAACTTCTACGAGCAGTACTTC CASSLVPGPNFYEQYF
TRBJ2-7 - TRBV5-1 - TGCGCCAGCAGCTTGGGTCAGATCTACGAGCAGTACTTC CASSLGQIYEQYF
TRBJ2-5 - TRBV2 - TGTGCCAGCAGAGAGAGGGAGTGGACTCAAGAGACCCAGTACTTC CASREREWTQETQYF
TRBJ1-3 few TRBV5-6 - TGTGCCAGCAGCTCGTACTCGAGAAACACCATATATTTT CASSSYSRNTIYF
TRBJ2-5 - TRBV11-2 TRBD2 TGTGCCAGCAAGCGACTAGCGGAGTACCAAGAGACCCAGTACTTC CASKRLAEYQETQYF
TRBJ1-2 - TRBV29-1 - TGCAGCGTTGCTTGGGGCCCGGAGGATGGCTACACCTTC CSVAWGPEDGYTF
TRBJ2-5 few TRBV29-1 TRBD2 TGCAGCGTTGTCTCCGGACTAGGAGAGACCCAGTACTTC CSVVSGLGETQYF
TRBJ2-7 few TRBV4-1 - TGCGCCAGCAGCCAACCGGGACCTCCGGGGGAGCAGTACTTC CASSQPGPPGEQYF
TRBJ2-1 few TRBV15 - TGTGCCACCAGCTTTCCCAAGCGGACGTACTACAATGAGCAGTTCTTC CATSFPKRTYYNEQFF
TRBJ1-2 - TRBV5-4 - TGTGCCAGCAACGTGGGGGGGAGCTATGGCTACACCTTC CASNVGGSYGYTF
TRBJ2-1 - TRBV7-8 - TGTGCCAGCAGCCCCAATTTTGCCCGTCCCTATGAGCAGTTCTTC CASSPNFARPYEQFF
TRBJ2-5 - TRBV7-6 - TGTGCCAGCAGCTTACTGGTCCTAAGGAGTGAGACCCAGTACTTC CASSLLVLRSETQYF
TRBJ2-3 once TRBV7-2 - TGTGCCAGTTCCCTAGAGGGCGGCACAGATACGCAGTATTTT CASSLEGGTDTQYF
TRBJ2-7 - TRBV6-7 TRBD1 TGTGCCAGCAGTTCTCCGACAGGGATGTTGAACGAGCAGTACTTC CASSSPTGMLNEQYF
TRBJ1-1 - TRBV4-2 - TGTGCCAGCAGCTTACAGGGTGGGAACACTGAAGCTTTCTTT CASSLQGGNTEAFF
TRBJ2-1 - TRBV19 TRBD1 TGTGCCAGTAGTATAGGAGCTAGGACAGGACCCCAGTTCTTC CASSIGARTGPQFF
TRBJ2-3 - TRBV7-2 - TGTGCCAGCAGCTTACAGCGGCTAGCTACAGATACGCAGTATTTT CASSLQRLATDTQYF
TRBJ1-2 - TRBV18 - TGTGCCAGCTCACCACTTCCGGGGAACTATGGCTACACCTTC CASSPLPGNYGYTF
TRBJ1-2 - TRBV12-1 - TGTGCCAGCAGCCTCCACGCTCCTAACTATGGCTACACCTTC CASSLHAPNYGYTF
TRBJ1-3 - TRBV6-6 - TGTGCCAGCAGGGCTGAGAAGGCTGGAAACACCATATATTTT CASRAEKAGNTIYF
TRBJ1-5 few TRBV19 - TGTGCCAGTAGTATAAACAGGGAAGGCAATCAGCCCCAGCATTTT CASSINREGNQPQHF
TRBJ2-3 - TRBV20-1 - TGCAGTGTGAAGGCCACAGATACGCAGTATTTT CSVKATDTQYF
TRBJ2-3 - TRBV7-6 - TGTGCCTTATGGTATTACCGGTACACAGATACGCAGTATTTT CALWYYRYTDTQYF
TRBJ1-4 - TRBV2 - TGTGCCAGCCGGGTCAGGGTAACTAATGAAAAACTGTTTTTT CASRVRVTNEKLFF